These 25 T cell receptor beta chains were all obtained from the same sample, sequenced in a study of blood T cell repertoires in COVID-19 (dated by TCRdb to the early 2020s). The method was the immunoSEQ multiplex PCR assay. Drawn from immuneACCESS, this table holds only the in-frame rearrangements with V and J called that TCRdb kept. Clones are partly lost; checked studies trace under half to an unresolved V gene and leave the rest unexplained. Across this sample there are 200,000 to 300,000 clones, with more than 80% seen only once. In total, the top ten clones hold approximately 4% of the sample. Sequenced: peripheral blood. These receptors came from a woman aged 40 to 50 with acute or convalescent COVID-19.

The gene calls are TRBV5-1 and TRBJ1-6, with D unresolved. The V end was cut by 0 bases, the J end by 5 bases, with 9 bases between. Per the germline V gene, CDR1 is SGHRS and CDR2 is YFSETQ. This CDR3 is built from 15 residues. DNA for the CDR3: TGCGCCAGCAGCTTGGTTGTCCGGGATAATTCACCCCTCCACTTT. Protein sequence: CASSLVVRDNSPLHF.

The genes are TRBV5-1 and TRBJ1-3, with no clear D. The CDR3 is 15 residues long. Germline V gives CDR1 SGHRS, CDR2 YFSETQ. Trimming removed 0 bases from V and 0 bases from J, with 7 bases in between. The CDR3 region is CASSLERYSGNTIYF. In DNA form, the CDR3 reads TGCGCCAGCAGCTTGGAACGGTACTCTGGAAACACCATATATTTT.

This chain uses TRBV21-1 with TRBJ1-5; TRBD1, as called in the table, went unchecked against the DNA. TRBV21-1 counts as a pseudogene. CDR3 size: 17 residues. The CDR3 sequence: CASSPGQGKISNQPQHF. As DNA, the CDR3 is TGTGCCAGCAGCCCCGGGCAGGGGAAAATTAGCAATCAGCCCCAGCATTTT.

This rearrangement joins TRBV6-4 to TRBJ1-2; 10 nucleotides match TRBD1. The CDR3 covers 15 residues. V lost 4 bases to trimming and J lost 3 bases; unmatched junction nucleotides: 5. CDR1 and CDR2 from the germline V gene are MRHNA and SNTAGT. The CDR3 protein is CASSAGTGDHYGYTF. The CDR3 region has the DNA TGTGCCAGCAGTGCCGGGACAGGGGACCACTATGGCTACACCTTC.

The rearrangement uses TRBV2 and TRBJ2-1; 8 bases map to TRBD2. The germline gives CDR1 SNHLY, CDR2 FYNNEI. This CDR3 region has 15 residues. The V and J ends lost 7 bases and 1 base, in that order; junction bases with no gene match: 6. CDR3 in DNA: TGTGCCAGCAACCCAGCGGGGGAATCCTACAATGAGCAGTTCTTC. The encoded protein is CASNPAGESYNEQFF.

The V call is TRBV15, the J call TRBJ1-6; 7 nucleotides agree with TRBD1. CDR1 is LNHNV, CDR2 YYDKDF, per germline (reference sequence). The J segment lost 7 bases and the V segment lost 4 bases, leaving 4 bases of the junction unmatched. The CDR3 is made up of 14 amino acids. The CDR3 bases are TGTGCCACCAGCAAGGGACAGAACAATTCACCCCTCCACTTT. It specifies CATSKGQNNSPLHF.

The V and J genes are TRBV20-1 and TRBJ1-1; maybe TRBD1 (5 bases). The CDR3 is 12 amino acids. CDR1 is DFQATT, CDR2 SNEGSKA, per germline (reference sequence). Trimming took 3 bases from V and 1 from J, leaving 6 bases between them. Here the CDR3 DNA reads TGCAGTGCTAGTAGGGGGAACACTGAAGCTTTCTTT. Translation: CSASRGNTEAFF.

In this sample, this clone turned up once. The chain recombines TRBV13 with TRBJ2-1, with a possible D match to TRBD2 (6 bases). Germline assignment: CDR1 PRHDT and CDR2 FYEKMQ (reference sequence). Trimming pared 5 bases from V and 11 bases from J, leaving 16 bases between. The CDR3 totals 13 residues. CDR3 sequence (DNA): TGTGCCAGCAGCGCGGGACCGAGTTACAAGCAGTTCTTC. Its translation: CASSAGPSYKQFF. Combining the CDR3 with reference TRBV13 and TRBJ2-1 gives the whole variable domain AAGVIQSPRHLIKEKRETATLKCYPIPRHDTVYWYQQGPGQDPQFLISFYEKMQSDKGSIPDRFSAQQFSDYHSELNMSSLELGDSALYFCASSAGPSYKQFFGPGTRLTVL.

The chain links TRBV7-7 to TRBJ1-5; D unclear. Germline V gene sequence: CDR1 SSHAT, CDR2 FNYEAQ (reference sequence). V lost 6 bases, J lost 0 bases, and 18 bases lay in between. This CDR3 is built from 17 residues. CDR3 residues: CASSPTPGEGSNQPQHF. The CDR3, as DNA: TGTGCCAGCAGTCCTACTCCTGGAGAAGGTAGCAATCAGCCCCAGCATTTT.

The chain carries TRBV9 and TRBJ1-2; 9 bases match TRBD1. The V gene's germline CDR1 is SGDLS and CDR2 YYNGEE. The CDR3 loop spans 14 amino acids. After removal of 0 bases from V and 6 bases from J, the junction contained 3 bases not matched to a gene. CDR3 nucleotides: TGTGCCAGCAGCGTAGGGGGGACAGGGAATGGCTACACCTTC. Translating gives CASSVGGTGNGYTF.

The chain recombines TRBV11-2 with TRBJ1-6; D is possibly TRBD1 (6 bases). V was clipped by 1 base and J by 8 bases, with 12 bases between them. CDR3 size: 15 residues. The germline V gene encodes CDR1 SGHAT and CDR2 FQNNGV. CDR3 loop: CASSLGKQGHSPLHF. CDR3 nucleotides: TGTGCCAGCAGCTTAGGTAAACAGGGCCATTCACCCCTCCACTTT.

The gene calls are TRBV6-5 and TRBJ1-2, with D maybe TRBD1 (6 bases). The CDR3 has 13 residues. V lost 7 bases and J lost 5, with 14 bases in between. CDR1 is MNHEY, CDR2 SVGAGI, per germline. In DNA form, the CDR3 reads TGTGCCAGCAAGGGGGGGGCAGTTTATGGCTACACCTTC. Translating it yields CASKGGAVYGYTF.

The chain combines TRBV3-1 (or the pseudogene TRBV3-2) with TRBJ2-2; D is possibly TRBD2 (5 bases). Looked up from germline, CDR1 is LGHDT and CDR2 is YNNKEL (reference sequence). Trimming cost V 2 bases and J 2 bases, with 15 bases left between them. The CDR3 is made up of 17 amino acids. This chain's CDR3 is CASSQSRGVGNTGELFF. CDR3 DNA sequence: TGTGCCAGCAGCCAATCTCGGGGAGTCGGAAACACCGGGGAGCTGTTTTTT.

The CDR3 here is CSVERDTTRYGYTF. In DNA, the CDR3 is TGCAGCGTTGAGAGGGACACCACCCGCTATGGCTACACCTTC. The V call is TRBV29-1, the J call TRBJ1-2; a weak D match, TRBD1 (6 bases). Between the trimmed V and J ends, which lost 3 bases and 4 bases, there was a span of 15 bases. CDR3 length: 14 amino acids. CDR1 is SQVTM, CDR2 ANQGSEA, per germline.

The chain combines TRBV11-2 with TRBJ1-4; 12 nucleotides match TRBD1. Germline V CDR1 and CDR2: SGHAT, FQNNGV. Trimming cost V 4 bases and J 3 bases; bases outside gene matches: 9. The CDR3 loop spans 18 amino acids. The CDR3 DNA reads TGTGCCAGCAGCTATGGGACAGGGGGCTTAGTATCTAATGAAAAACTGTTTTTT. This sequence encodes CASSYGTGGLVSNEKLFF.

The DNA of the CDR3 is TGTGCCAGCAGCTTCCGGGGGGGCAGCACAGATACGCAGTATTTT. As protein: CASSFRGGSTDTQYF. This rearrangement joins TRBV7-3 to TRBJ2-3; 8 positions match TRBD2. Germline lookup yields CDR1 SGHTA and CDR2 FQGTGA. The CDR3 sequence is 15 residues long. Trimming took 3 bases from V and 0 from J; bases not matched to a gene: 2.

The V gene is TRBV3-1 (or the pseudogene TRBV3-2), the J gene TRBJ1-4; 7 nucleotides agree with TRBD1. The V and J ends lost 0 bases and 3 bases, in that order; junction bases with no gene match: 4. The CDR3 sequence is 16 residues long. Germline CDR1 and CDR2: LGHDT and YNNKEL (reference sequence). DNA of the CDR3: TGTGCCAGCAGCCAAGACCGGGACAGCTCTAATGAAAAACTGTTTTTT. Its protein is CASSQDRDSSNEKLFF.

CDR3 coding DNA: TGTGCCACCAGTGATCTCACTAGCGGCCAAGAGACCCAGTACTTC. The encoded protein is CATSDLTSGQETQYF. V is TRBV24-1 and J is TRBJ2-5; 8 bases line up with TRBD2. Unmatched junction bases numbered 3, after V lost 3 bases and J lost 1 base. The CDR3 is made up of 15 amino acids. CDR1 KGHDR and CDR2 SFDVKD come from the germline V gene.

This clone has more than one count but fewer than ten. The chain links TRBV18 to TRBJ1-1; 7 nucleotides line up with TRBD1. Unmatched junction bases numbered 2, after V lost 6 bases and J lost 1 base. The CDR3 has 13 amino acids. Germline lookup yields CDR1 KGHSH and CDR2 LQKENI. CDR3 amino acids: CASSGTENTEAFF. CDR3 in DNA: TGTGCCAGCTCCGGGACAGAGAACACTGAAGCTTTCTTT.

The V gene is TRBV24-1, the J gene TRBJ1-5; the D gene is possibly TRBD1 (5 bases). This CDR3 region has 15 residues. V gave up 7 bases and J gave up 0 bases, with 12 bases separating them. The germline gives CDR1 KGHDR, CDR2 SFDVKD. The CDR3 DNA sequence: TGTGCCACCAGAAGACAGTCTCATAGCAATCAGCCCCAGCATTTT. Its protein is CATRRQSHSNQPQHF.

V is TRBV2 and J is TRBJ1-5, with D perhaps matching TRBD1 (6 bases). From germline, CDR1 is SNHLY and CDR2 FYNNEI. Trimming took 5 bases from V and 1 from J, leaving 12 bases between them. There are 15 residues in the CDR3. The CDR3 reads CASSLQGPSNQPQHF. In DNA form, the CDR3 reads TGTGCCAGCAGTCTACAGGGACCGAGCAATCAGCCCCAGCATTTT.

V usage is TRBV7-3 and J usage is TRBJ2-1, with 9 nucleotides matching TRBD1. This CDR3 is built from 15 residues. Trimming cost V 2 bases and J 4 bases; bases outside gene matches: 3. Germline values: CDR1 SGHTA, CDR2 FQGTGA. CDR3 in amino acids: CASSLSGTGYNEQFF. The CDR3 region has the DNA TGTGCCAGCAGCTTATCCGGGACAGGGTACAATGAGCAGTTCTTC.

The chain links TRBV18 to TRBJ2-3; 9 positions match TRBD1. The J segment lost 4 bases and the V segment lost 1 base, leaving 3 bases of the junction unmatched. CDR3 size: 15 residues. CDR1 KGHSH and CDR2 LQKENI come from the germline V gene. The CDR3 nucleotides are TGTGCCAGCTCACCACTAACAGGGGGCGCAGATACGCAGTATTTT. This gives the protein CASSPLTGGADTQYF.

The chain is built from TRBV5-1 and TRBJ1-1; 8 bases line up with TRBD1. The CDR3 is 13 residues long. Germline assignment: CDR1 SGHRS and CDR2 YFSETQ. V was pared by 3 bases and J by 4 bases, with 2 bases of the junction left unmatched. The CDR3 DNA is TGCGCCAGCAGCTGGACAGGGCTCACTGAAGCTTTCTTT. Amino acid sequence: CASSWTGLTEAFF.

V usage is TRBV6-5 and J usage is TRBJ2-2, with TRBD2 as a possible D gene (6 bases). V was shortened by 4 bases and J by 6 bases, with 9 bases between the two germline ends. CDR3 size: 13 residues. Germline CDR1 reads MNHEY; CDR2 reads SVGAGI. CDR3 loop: CASSFGEAGELFF. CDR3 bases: TGTGCCAGCAGTTTTGGGGAGGCCGGGGAGCTGTTTTTT.